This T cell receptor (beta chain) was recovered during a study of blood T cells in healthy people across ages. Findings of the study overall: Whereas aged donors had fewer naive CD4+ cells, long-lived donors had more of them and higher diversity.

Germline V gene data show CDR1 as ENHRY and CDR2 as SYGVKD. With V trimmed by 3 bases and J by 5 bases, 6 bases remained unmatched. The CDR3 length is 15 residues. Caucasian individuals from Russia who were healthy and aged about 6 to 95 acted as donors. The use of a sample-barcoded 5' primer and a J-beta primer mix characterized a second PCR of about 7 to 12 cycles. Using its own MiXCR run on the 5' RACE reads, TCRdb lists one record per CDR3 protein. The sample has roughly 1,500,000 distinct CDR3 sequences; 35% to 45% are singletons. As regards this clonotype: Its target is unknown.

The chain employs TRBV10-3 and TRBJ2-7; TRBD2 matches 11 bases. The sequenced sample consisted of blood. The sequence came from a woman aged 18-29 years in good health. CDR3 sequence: CAISEGLAGNHEQYF. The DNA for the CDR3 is TGTGCCATCAGTGAAGGACTAGCGGGTAACCACGAGCAGTACTTC.